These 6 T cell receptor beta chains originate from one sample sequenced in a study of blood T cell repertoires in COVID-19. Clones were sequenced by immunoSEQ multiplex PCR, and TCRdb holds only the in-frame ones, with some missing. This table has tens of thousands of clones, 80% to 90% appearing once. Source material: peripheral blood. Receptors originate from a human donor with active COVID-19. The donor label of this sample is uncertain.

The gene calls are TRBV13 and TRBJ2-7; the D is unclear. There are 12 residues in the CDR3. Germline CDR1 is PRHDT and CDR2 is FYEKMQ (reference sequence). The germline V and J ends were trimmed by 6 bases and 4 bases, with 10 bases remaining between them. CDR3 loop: CASRIGRYEQYF. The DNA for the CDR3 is TGTGCCAGCAGGATTGGCAGATACGAGCAGTACTTC. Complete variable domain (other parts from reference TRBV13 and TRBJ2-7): AAGVIQSPRHLIKEKRETATLKCYPIPRHDTVYWYQQGPGQDPQFLISFYEKMQSDKGSIPDRFSAQQFSDYHSELNMSSLELGDSALYFCASRIGRYEQYFGPGTRLTVT.

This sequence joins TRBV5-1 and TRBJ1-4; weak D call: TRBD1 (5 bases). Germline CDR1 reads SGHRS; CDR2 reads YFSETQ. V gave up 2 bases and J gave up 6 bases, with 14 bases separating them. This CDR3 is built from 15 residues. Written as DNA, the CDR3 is TGCGCCAGCAGCTTTGCTGGGGGGAGGGATGAAAAACTGTTTTTT. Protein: CASSFAGGRDEKLFF.

The CDR3 region has the DNA TGTGCCACCAGCAGAGTCCAGGGTTCCTACGAGCAGTACTTC. Its protein product is CATSRVQGSYEQYF. This chain uses TRBV15 with TRBJ2-7, with D tentatively TRBD1 (5 bases). The V end was cut by 1 base, the J end by 1 base, with 8 bases between. The CDR3 has 14 residues. In germline, CDR1 is LNHNV, CDR2 YYDKDF (reference sequence).

The CDR3 sequence is CASSVAPGGTMTGELFF. CDR3 sequence (DNA): TGTGCCAGCAGCGTAGCCCCAGGGGGTACGATGACCGGGGAGCTGTTTTTT. The V and J genes are TRBV9 and TRBJ2-2, with 7 bases fitting TRBD1. This CDR3 comprises 17 residues. Germline CDR1 reads SGDLS; CDR2 reads YYNGEE. V lost 0 bases to trimming and J lost 5 bases; unmatched junction nucleotides: 10.

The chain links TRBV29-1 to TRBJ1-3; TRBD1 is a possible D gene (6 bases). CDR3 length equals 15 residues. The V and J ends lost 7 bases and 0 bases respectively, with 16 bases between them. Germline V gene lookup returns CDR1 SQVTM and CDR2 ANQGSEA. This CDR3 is CSAEGRGHSGNTIYF. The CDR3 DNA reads TGCAGCGCCGAGGGCAGGGGACACTCTGGAAACACCATATATTTT.

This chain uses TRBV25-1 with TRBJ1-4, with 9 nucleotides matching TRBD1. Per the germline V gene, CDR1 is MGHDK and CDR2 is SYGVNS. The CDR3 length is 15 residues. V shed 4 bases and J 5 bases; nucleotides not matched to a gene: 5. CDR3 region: CASSALTGGNEKLFF. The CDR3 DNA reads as TGTGCCAGCAGTGCATTGACAGGGGGAAATGAAAAACTGTTTTTT.